This T cell receptor (beta chain) is drawn from a study of T cell responses to AZD1222 COVID-19 vaccine. Looking at the study overall: Timing groups of about 4 and about 12 weeks for second doses were pooled.

This clone was observed once. The antigen is unknown. Clones were sequenced by immunoSEQ multiplex PCR, and TCRdb holds only the in-frame ones, with some missing. The profile shows about 130,000 clones, around 90% of them singletons. The study, taken as a whole, reports: All repertoire sampling was performed exclusively after the peak T cell response. Reportedly, nearly half of unique spike TCRs recognized epitopes outside B.1.351/B.1.1.7 mutations.

This receptor was identified in an adult in good health. Specimen: peripheral blood, collected on day 0 of AZD1222 vaccination.

The CDR3 DNA sequence: TGTGCCAGTAGTATAGAGAAAGGGGGCACCTACGAGCAGTACTTC. It encodes CASSIEKGGTYEQYF. The rearrangement links TRBV19 to TRBJ2-7; 7 nucleotides align to TRBD1. Germline values: CDR1 LNHDA, CDR2 SQIVND (reference sequence). The CDR3 has 15 residues. The trim removed 0 bases at V and 2 bases at J, leaving 4 bases unmatched.